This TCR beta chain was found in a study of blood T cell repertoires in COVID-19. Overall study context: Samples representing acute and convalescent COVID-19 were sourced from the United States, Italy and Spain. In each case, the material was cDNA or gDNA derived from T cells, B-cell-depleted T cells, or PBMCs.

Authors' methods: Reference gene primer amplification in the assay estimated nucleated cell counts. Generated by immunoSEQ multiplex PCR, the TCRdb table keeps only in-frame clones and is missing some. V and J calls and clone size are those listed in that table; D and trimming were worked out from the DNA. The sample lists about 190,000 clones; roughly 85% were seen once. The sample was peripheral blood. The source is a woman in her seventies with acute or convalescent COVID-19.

The chain's CDR3 is CASSVAGSGVTDTQYF. The DNA of the CDR3 is TGTGCCAGCAGCGTAGCTGGCAGCGGCGTCACAGATACGCAGTATTTT. The chain links TRBV9 to TRBJ2-3; D possibly corresponds to TRBD2 (5 bases). CDR1 SGDLS and CDR2 YYNGEE come from the germline V gene. The CDR3 is 16 amino acids. The V and J ends lost 0 bases and 2 bases respectively, with 13 bases between them.